A single sample is the source of the 22 T cell receptor beta chains below, sequenced in a study of graft-versus-host responses after intestinal transplantation. Sequencing used immunoSEQ multiplex PCR; TCRdb keeps in-frame clones, though not all of them. The sample has about 25,000 clones; more than 75% are singletons. Their target antigens are unknown. The sample here was unstimulated CD8+ T cells sorted from spleen or lymph node cells, taken before transplant. The receptor set was obtained from a human donor who was the organ donor for an intestinal transplant.

The CDR3 nucleotides are TGTGCCAGCAGCTCAGGGGTTAATAGCAATCAGCCCCAGCATTTT. This codes for CASSSGVNSNQPQHF. The chain links TRBV7-2 to TRBJ1-5, with D perhaps TRBD1 (6 bases). The germline CDR1 and CDR2 sequences are SGHTA and FQGNSA. V was shortened by 4 bases and J by 0 bases, with 10 bases between the two germline ends. There are 15 residues in the CDR3.

This clone was seen a handful of times. The rearrangement uses TRBV5-4 and TRBJ2-7; D gene uncertain. Looked up from germline, CDR1 is SGHNT and CDR2 is YYREEE (reference sequence). CDR3 length equals 11 residues. Trimming stripped 0 bases from V and 6 bases from J, with 4 bases between. The CDR3 loop is CASSLAGEQYF. DNA for the CDR3: TGTGCCAGCAGCTTGGCGGGCGAGCAGTACTTC.

The rearrangement uses TRBV9 and TRBJ2-7; D not certain. This CDR3 is built from 12 residues. The germline gives CDR1 SGDLS, CDR2 YYNGEE. V lost 3 bases and J 3 bases, leaving 7 bases between the germline ends. CDR3 bases: TGTGCCAGCAGCGGCCTCAACTACGAGCAGTACTTC. Residues: CASSGLNYEQYF.

The J gene is TRBJ1-5, the V gene TRBV4-1; TRBD1 might be the D (6 bases). CDR3 size: 16 residues. The V end lost 0 bases, the J end lost 8 bases, and 17 bases lay between the germline ends. Germline CDR1 and CDR2: MGHRA and YSYEKL. The CDR3 DNA reads TGCGCCAGCAGCCAAGAAACAGGGAGGTCTCCGGAGCCCCAGCATTTT. It encodes CASSQETGRSPEPQHF.

The chain links TRBV29-1 to TRBJ2-4; D might be TRBD2 (5 bases). The germline V and J ends were trimmed by 8 bases and 8 bases, with 13 bases remaining between them. Germline V gene sequence: CDR1 SQVTM, CDR2 ANQGSEA. The CDR3 covers 11 residues. The CDR3 loop is CSSLATDIQYF. The DNA for the CDR3 is TGCAGCAGCCTAGCCACGGACATTCAGTACTTC.

V gene TRBV19 combines with J gene TRBJ1-1, with TRBD1 identical over 8 bases. The V and J ends lost 3 bases and 1 base, in that order; junction bases with no gene match: 10. The CDR3 has 17 residues. Germline V lookup: CDR1 LNHDA, CDR2 SQIVND (reference sequence). The CDR3 nucleotides are TGTGCCAGTAGTATCGTCGGCAGGGGGCTAAGGAACACTGAAGCTTTCTTT. Translating gives CASSIVGRGLRNTEAFF.

The chain is built from TRBV10-2 and TRBJ2-2; 7 positions match TRBD2. The CDR3 length is 15 residues. J was trimmed by 5 bases and V by 3 bases; bases with no gene match: 6. The V gene's germline CDR1 is WSHSY and CDR2 SAAADI. CDR3 in amino acids: CASSESGEGTGELFF. CDR3 bases: TGCGCCAGCAGTGAATCGGGGGAGGGGACCGGGGAGCTGTTTTTT.

V and J are TRBV5-1 and TRBJ1-2, with a weak D call TRBD1 (5 bases). CDR3 length: 15 amino acids. Trimming pared 10 bases from V and 0 bases from J, leaving 19 bases between. Looked up from germline, CDR1 is SGHRS and CDR2 is YFSETQ. CDR3 nucleotides: TGCGCCGTGGCGCCTTCGGGGGGATCTAACTATGGCTACACCTTC. It is translated as CAVAPSGGSNYGYTF.

The rearrangement joins TRBV19 to TRBJ1-2, with TRBD1 identical over 8 bases. Germline assignment: CDR1 LNHDA and CDR2 SQIVND (reference sequence). The CDR3 has 15 residues. Losses at the gene ends were 5 bases for V and 2 bases for J; bases not matched to a gene: 7. The CDR3 region is CASSSETGANYGYTF. The CDR3, as DNA: TGTGCCAGTAGTTCAGAGACAGGGGCAAACTATGGCTACACCTTC.

V is TRBV27 and J is TRBJ2-5, with D possibly being TRBD1 (6 bases). The J call may be incorrect, as the DNA end agrees better with TRBJ2-7. The CDR3 runs to 14 residues. CDR1 and CDR2 (germline): MNHEY, SMNVEV (reference sequence). The CDR3 reads CASSLSRDNYEQYF. CDR3 sequence (DNA): TGTGCCAGCAGTTTATCCCGGGACAACTACGAGCAGTACTTC.

With regard to this clone: One junction end disagrees with the germline gene, perhaps due to a read error. Distinct nucleotide sequences in the sample also encode this CDR3. This CDR3 reads CASSLGVTGTSGYEQYF. The CDR3 DNA is TGCGCCAGCAGCTTGGGGGTGACCGGGACTAGCGGATACGAGCAGTACTTC. J is TRBJ2-7 and V is TRBV5-4; 11 nucleotides align to TRBD2. The germline V gene encodes CDR1 SGHNT and CDR2 YYREEE (reference sequence). The CDR3 contains 17 residues.

This rearrangement joins TRBV29-1 to TRBJ1-5, with a weak D call TRBD1 (5 bases). Germline-derived CDR1 and CDR2 are SQVTM and ANQGSEA. This CDR3 has 16 amino acids. Between the trimmed V and J ends, which lost 7 bases and 6 bases, there was a span of 25 bases. The CDR3: CSASGRAGMVGQPQHF. CDR3 bases: TGCAGCGCTAGTGGCAGGGCCGGTATGGTGGGTCAGCCCCAGCATTTT. The full variable domain, in which reference TRBV29-1 and TRBJ1-5 provide the parts outside the CDR3, is SAVISQKPSRDICQRGTSLTIQCQVDSQVTMMFWYRQQPGQSLTLIATANQGSEATYESGFVIDKFPISRPNLTFSTLTVSNMSPEDSSIYLCSASGRAGMVGQPQHFGDGTRLSIL.

The chain is built from TRBV9 and TRBJ1-6; 7 bases match TRBD1. From germline, CDR1 is SGDLS and CDR2 YYNGEE. The CDR3 length is 17 residues. V dropped 0 bases and J dropped 7; count of bases not matched to a gene: 10. The CDR3 loop is CASSVERQGSGNSPLHF. The CDR3 coding sequence is TGTGCCAGCAGCGTAGAAAGACAGGGCTCGGGGAATTCACCCCTCCACTTT.

The chain employs TRBV10-3 and TRBJ2-7; weak D call: TRBD2 (7 bases). CDR1 ENHRY and CDR2 SYGVKD come from the germline V gene. The CDR3 consists of 15 residues. Trimming shortened V by 3 bases and J by 0 bases, and 12 bases separated the two germline ends. The CDR3 nucleotides read TGTGCCATCAGTGATATCGGGGGGCCCTCCTACGAGCAGTACTTC. Amino acids: CAISDIGGPSYEQYF.

The V call is TRBV12-5, the J call TRBJ2-5; 7 bases match TRBD1. CDR1 is LGHNT and CDR2 is FRNRAP in the germline V gene. V lost 7 bases to trimming and J lost 1 base; unmatched junction nucleotides: 9. The CDR3 spans 15 residues. Here the CDR3 reads CASAPYRGIQETQYF. CDR3 sequence (DNA): TGTGCTAGTGCCCCATACAGGGGAATCCAAGAGACCCAGTACTTC.

V is TRBV7-6 and J is TRBJ1-4; TRBD1 aligns across 11 bases. J lost 7 bases, V lost 5 bases, and 6 bases had no gene match. Germline CDR1 reads SGHVS; CDR2 reads FNYEAQ. This CDR3 contains 15 residues. DNA for the CDR3: TGTGCCAGCAGCCCAAGGACAGGGGGCGGTGAAAAACTGTTTTTT. Its translation: CASSPRTGGGEKLFF.

The sample holds one count of this clone. Other DNA sequences of this sample code for an identical CDR3. The chain recombines TRBV5-1 with TRBJ1-1, with 7 bases identical to TRBD1. The CDR3 loop spans 13 amino acids. Germline loops: CDR1 SGHRS, CDR2 YFSETQ. V shed 2 bases, J shed 2 bases, and the junction held 0 bases outside the gene matches. CDR3 amino acids: CASSLGGNTEAFF. CDR3 sequence (DNA): TGCGCCAGCAGCTTAGGGGGCAACACTGAAGCTTTCTTT.

This chain uses TRBV6-5 with TRBJ2-7, with D perhaps TRBD1 (6 bases). V lost 0 bases and J lost 1, with 7 bases in between. The CDR3 consists of 14 residues. Germline loops: CDR1 MNHEY, CDR2 SVGAGI. The chain's CDR3 is CASSYSGQSYEQYF. The CDR3 nucleotides are TGTGCCAGCAGTTACTCCGGACAGTCCTACGAGCAGTACTTC.

This clone was detected only once. V and J are TRBV6-6 and TRBJ1-5; possible D gene TRBD1, 5 bases. The ends were cut back, 0 bases at V and 5 bases at J, with 11 bases in the middle. Germline V gives CDR1 MNHNY, CDR2 SVGAGI (reference sequence). This CDR3 is built from 15 residues. Written as DNA, the CDR3 is TGTGCCAGCAGTTACTCAGGGGAAATCCATCAGCCCCAGCATTTT. Residues: CASSYSGEIHQPQHF.

The chain links TRBV9 to TRBJ2-5; no firm D call. Trimming pared 0 bases from V and 3 bases from J, leaving 6 bases between. This CDR3 comprises 13 residues. The germline CDR1 and CDR2 sequences are SGDLS and YYNGEE. The CDR3, as DNA: TGTGCCAGCAGCGTAGTCCCAAAAGAGACCCAGTACTTC. It specifies CASSVVPKETQYF. Using reference TRBV9 and TRBJ2-5 for the parts outside the CDR3, the full variable domain is DSGVTQTPKHLITATGQRVTLRCSPRSGDLSVYWYQQSLDQGLQFLIQYYNGEERAKGNILERFSAQQFPDLHSELNLSSLELGDSALYFCASSVVPKETQYFGPGTRLLVL.

This chain uses TRBV7-8 with TRBJ1-4; 7 bases align to TRBD1. V lost 5 bases and J lost 3; bases outside the gene matches: 9. The CDR3 is made up of 16 amino acids. CDR1 and CDR2 (germline): SGHVS, FQNEAQ. This chain's CDR3 is CASSDRQGRANEKLFF. CDR3 bases: TGTGCCAGCAGCGACAGACAGGGACGAGCTAATGAAAAACTGTTTTTT.

The chain has TRBV13 and TRBJ2-1; D might be TRBD1 or TRBD2, each matching 5 bases. The V gene's germline CDR1 is PRHDT and CDR2 FYEKMQ (reference sequence). This CDR3 region has 15 residues. V was clipped by 6 bases and J by 0 bases, with 12 bases between them. CDR3 protein: CASRSSGSSYNEQFF. CDR3 DNA: TGTGCCAGCAGGTCATCAGGGAGCTCCTACAATGAGCAGTTCTTC.